This is a list of T cell receptor beta chains from one sample in a study of T cell changes during pregnancy in multiple sclerosis. Libraries were prepared by immunoSEQ multiplex PCR; TCRdb keeps only in-frame clonotypes and omits some of them. This table holds around 61,000 clones, 85% to 90% found once. Sequencing used peripheral blood from another person, used as feeder cells. The receptors come from a human donor whose cells served as feeder cells for cultures in a pregnancy study. CDR3s include the opening cysteine and the closing phenylalanine or tryptophan. A D gene is named only where the DNA matches it firmly. Clone size is stated in some rows and not others, as once, few, many or a class when expanded.

CDR3nt,CDR3aa,abundance,d_gene,v_gene,j_gene
TGCAGCGTTGCCCTGTCCTACGAGCAGTACTTC,CSVALSYEQYF,-,-,TRBV29-1,TRBJ2-7
TGTGCCAGCAGCCCCCTGACTAGCGGGGACACCTACGAGCAGTACTTC,CASSPLTSGDTYEQYF,-,TRBD2,TRBV4-2,TRBJ2-7
TGTGCCAGTAGTAGCGGGACACTTAACTATGGCTACACCTTC,CASSSGTLNYGYTF,-,-,TRBV19,TRBJ1-2
TGTGCCAGCAGCTTAGGACAGGATTGGGCTTTCTTT,CASSLGQDWAFF,-,-,TRBV11-2,TRBJ1-1
TGCGCCAGCAGTGATCCGGGTAGCTCCTACAATGAGCAGTTCTTC,CASSDPGSSYNEQFF,-,-,TRBV10-1,TRBJ2-1
TGTGCCAGCAGCCCTTGGACAGGGGGGGATTCACCCCTCCACTTT,CASSPWTGGDSPLHF,-,TRBD1,TRBV9,TRBJ1-6
TGTGCCAGCAGCTGGGGAGGGACAGCTAGCTCCTATAATTCACCCCTCCACTTT,CASSWGGTASSYNSPLHF,-,TRBD1,TRBV5-6,TRBJ1-6
TGTGCCAGCAGCTTGGGACAGGGGGCCCAAGAGACCCAGTACTTC,CASSLGQGAQETQYF,-,TRBD1,TRBV5-8,TRBJ2-5
TGCAGTGCCCAGCCGTACGGAGGCTACACCTTC,CSAQPYGGYTF,-,-,TRBV20-1,TRBJ1-2
TGTGCCAGTAGCTCCTTGGAAGGGTCCCAGTACGAGCAGTACTTC,CASSSLEGSQYEQYF,-,-,TRBV19,TRBJ2-7
TGCGCCAGCAGCTTCGGACAGTTTAGCACAGATACGCAGTATTTT,CASSFGQFSTDTQYF,-,-,TRBV5-1,TRBJ2-3
TGTGCCAGCAGCGTCTCTGACAGGGTGTCGGGGGAGCTGTTTTTT,CASSVSDRVSGELFF,-,TRBD1,TRBV9,TRBJ2-2
TGTGCCAGCAGTGGGGACTGGAATTCACCCCTCCACTTT,CASSGDWNSPLHF,-,-,TRBV2,TRBJ1-6
TGTGCCAGTAGTCAAGAGACAGGGCCAGATACGCAGTATTTT,CASSQETGPDTQYF,-,TRBD1,TRBV19,TRBJ2-3
TGCGCCAGCACCGCCGACAGCACAACAGATACGCAGTATTTT,CASTADSTTDTQYF,-,-,TRBV5-1,TRBJ2-3
TGTGCCAGCAGTTCCCAGTCGGTAGGGCTCAATCAGCCCCAGCATTTT,CASSSQSVGLNQPQHF,-,-,TRBV6-5,TRBJ1-5
TGTGCCAGCAGGCCCAGTACAGGGAACTATGGCTACACCTTC,CASRPSTGNYGYTF,few,-,TRBV6-5,TRBJ1-2
TGTGCCAGCAGCCCGACAGGGGCTGGAAACACCATATATTTT,CASSPTGAGNTIYF,-,TRBD1,TRBV27,TRBJ1-3
TGTGCCGTCGGACTGGGACGGGGGTACGAGCAGTACTTC,CAVGLGRGYEQYF,-,-,TRBV19,TRBJ2-7
TGTGCCAGCAGCTTAGGGAACGTAGACCAGTACTTC,CASSLGNVDQYF,-,-,TRBV7-9,TRBJ2-5
TGTGCCTGGAAGCTGGCGGGGGGCGGTGGCTACACCTTC,CAWKLAGGGGYTF,-,-,TRBV30,TRBJ1-2
TGCGCCAGCAGTGACTACCCCCTCAATGAGCAGTTCTTC,CASSDYPLNEQFF,-,-,TRBV10-1,TRBJ2-1
TGTGCCAGCAGCTTGAAGGTGCTCCACGAGCAGTACTTC,CASSLKVLHEQYF,-,-,TRBV7-2,TRBJ2-7
TGTGCCAGTACTTCGACAGGGGTATGGCAGCCCCAGCATTTT,CASTSTGVWQPQHF,-,TRBD1,TRBV19,TRBJ1-5
TGCGCCAGCAGCCTGGACAGCAGCGTTAATTCACCCCTCCACTTT,CASSLDSSVNSPLHF,-,-,TRBV5-1,TRBJ1-6
TGTGCCAGCAGTTTTCCTGGGACTTACGAGCAGTACTTC,CASSFPGTYEQYF,-,-,TRBV28,TRBJ2-7
TGTGCCAGCAGTTTGACGGAACAGATCAATCAGCCCCAGCATTTT,CASSLTEQINQPQHF,-,-,TRBV28,TRBJ1-5
TGTGCCAGCAGTTACGAAAGGGGCGGGGGAAAAGAGACCCAGTACTTC,CASSYERGGGKETQYF,once,TRBD2,TRBV6-6,TRBJ2-5
TGTGCCAGCTCGGGGCCTTTGAACACTGAAGCTTTCTTT,CASSGPLNTEAFF,-,-,TRBV25-1,TRBJ1-1
TGTGCCAGCAGTTACTCGAGCGTTGGGGACGGAGTCGAAACAAGGTTC,CASSYSSVGDGVETRF,-,-,TRBV6-5,TRBJ1-2
TGCGCTCACAGGGTCCAGCATGGCTACACCTTC,CAHRVQHGYTF,-,-,TRBV23-1,TRBJ1-2
TGTGCCAGCAGCCTGGGACAGGGGGCGTCTGGGGCCAACGTCCTGACTTTC,CASSLGQGASGANVLTF,-,TRBD1,TRBV4-2,TRBJ2-6
TGCGCCAGCAGCCCCCCTCGGAGCGGGAGTAACACCGGGGAGCTGTTTTTT,CASSPPRSGSNTGELFF,-,TRBD2,TRBV5-1,TRBJ2-2
TGTGCCAGCTCAGCGACTGGGACATACTATGGCTACACCTTC,CASSATGTYYGYTF,-,-,TRBV5-6,TRBJ1-2
TGCGCCAGCAGCCCGACCCCCGGGACTAGCGTTCGGAATGAGCAGTTCTTC,CASSPTPGTSVRNEQFF,-,TRBD2,TRBV4-1,TRBJ2-1
TGTGCCAGCACCGGGGGGGAAGATTCACCCCTCCACTTT,CASTGGEDSPLHF,-,-,TRBV5-4,TRBJ1-6
TGTGCCAGCAGTGACGGGGGGCTCCCTGGCACAGATACGCAGTATTTT,CASSDGGLPGTDTQYF,-,-,TRBV2,TRBJ2-3
TGTGCCAGCAGCCGGCAGGGGCAACAAGAGACCCAGTACTTC,CASSRQGQQETQYF,-,-,TRBV5-6,TRBJ2-5
TGTGCCAGCAGGACAGACTTTTATCAGCCCCAGCATTTT,CASRTDFYQPQHF,-,-,TRBV6-1,TRBJ1-5
TGTGCCAGCAGTGATACGGAGGGGAGGCGCTACGAGCAGTACTTC,CASSDTEGRRYEQYF,-,-,TRBV6-1,TRBJ2-7